This T cell receptor (beta chain) was obtained from a study of T cell repertoires in cytomegalovirus infection. CDR3 length equals 14 residues. The germline gives CDR1 MNHEY, CDR2 SMNVEV (reference sequence). The V and J ends lost 7 bases and 9 bases respectively, with 21 bases between them. TCRdb fed the reads into MiXCR, producing one record per CDR3 protein. The sample has approximately 990,000 distinct CDR3 sequences, around 30% seen once. Notes on this clonotype: As yet, its antigen is unknown.

This receptor was identified in a human donor in good health (CMV status not recorded). Some clones in this sample may be carry-over from other donors' samples. The V call is TRBV27, the J call TRBJ2-5; D may be TRBD1 (5 bases). The sample in question was cultured CD8+ T cells from PBMCs, obtained from culture after CMV antigen stimulation. CDR3 sequence: CASNHVGAAQAQYF. CDR3 sequence (DNA): TGTGCCAGCAACCACGTAGGGGCCGCACAGGCCCAGTACTTC.